What follows are 25 T cell receptor beta chains derived from one specimen sequenced in a study of OX40 agonist ivuxolimab in advanced cancers. The protocol used for the library was the immunoSEQ multiplex PCR assay. The source is immuneACCESS, and TCRdb retained only in-frame sequences with V and J called. Part of the clones is not carried over; for the studies checked, unresolved V genes explain less than half of this, and the remainder is unexplained. The sample table shows 25,000 or so clones, and around 79% are seen once. Approximately 2% of the sample is in the top ten clones. Specimen: CD4+ or CD8+ T cells sorted from blood, collected in a trial of the OX40 agonist ivuxolimab. Every receptor here comes from an adult with an advanced solid tumor such as melanoma, head and neck, liver or kidney cancer.

This clone was counted between two and nine times. V gene TRBV30 combines with J gene TRBJ1-4; no clear D gene. Trimming stripped 0 bases from V and 4 bases from J, with 9 bases between. This CDR3 has 14 residues. The germline CDR1 and CDR2 sequences are GTSNPN and SVGIG (reference sequence). The CDR3 reads CAWSVGRSNEKLFF. The CDR3 region has the DNA TGTGCCTGGAGTGTTGGCAGGAGTAATGAAAAACTGTTTTTT.

The rearrangement uses TRBV27 and TRBJ2-7; TRBD2 aligns across 7 bases. CDR1 and CDR2 (germline): MNHEY, SMNVEV (reference sequence). V trimming: 0 bases; J trimming: 5 bases; junction bases outside the gene matches: 10. This CDR3 contains 16 residues. The CDR3 bases are TGTGCCAGCAGTTTATCGACGGGGGGTAACAGGAACGAGCAGTACTTC. It yields the protein CASSLSTGGNRNEQYF.

In its sample, this clone was seen a few times. The chain has TRBV19 and TRBJ2-6; D is perhaps TRBD2 (5 bases). The CDR3 consists of 11 residues. The V and J ends lost 9 bases and 9 bases respectively, with 9 bases between them. CDR1 is LNHDA, CDR2 SQIVND, per germline (reference sequence). In DNA, the CDR3 is TGTGCCAGCCGGGGAGTCAACGTCCTGACTTTC. Its protein product is CASRGVNVLTF.

V is TRBV7-2 and J is TRBJ2-1; D is uncertain. Trimming pared 3 bases from V and 4 bases from J, leaving 13 bases between. The CDR3 is 15 residues long. Germline-derived CDR1 and CDR2 are SGHTA and FQGNSA. CDR3 sequence: CASSLSSVRYNEQFF. The CDR3 DNA is TGTGCCAGCAGCTTGTCCAGCGTACGATACAATGAGCAGTTCTTC.

The chain recombines TRBV6-4 with TRBJ2-2; possibly TRBD1 for D (5 bases). CDR3 size: 15 residues. Trimming cost V 3 bases and J 5 bases, with 13 bases left between them. Germline-derived CDR1 and CDR2 are MRHNA and SNTAGT. CDR3 sequence reads: CASSDQGEGTGELFF. The CDR3 DNA is TGTGCCAGCAGTGATCAAGGGGAAGGAACCGGGGAGCTGTTTTTT.

The chain is built from TRBV27 and TRBJ1-2, with D possibly being TRBD1 (6 bases). Trimming pared 7 bases from V and 2 bases from J, leaving 14 bases between. This CDR3 comprises 14 residues. The V gene's germline CDR1 is MNHEY and CDR2 SMNVEV (reference sequence). CDR3 amino acids: CASKSDSRNYGYTF. The CDR3 DNA reads TGTGCCAGCAAATCGGACAGCCGAAACTATGGCTACACCTTC.

The chain uses TRBV28 and TRBJ1-4, with 7 positions matching TRBD1. The V gene end was trimmed by 1 base and the J gene end by 7 bases; junction bases not matched to a gene: 3. Germline V gene data show CDR1 as MDHEN and CDR2 as SYDVKM. The CDR3 spans 14 residues. In DNA form, the CDR3 reads TGTGCCAGCAGTTTATTACAGGGGACTGAAAAACTGTTTTTT. Translated, it gives CASSLLQGTEKLFF.

The chain has TRBV6-5 and TRBJ2-7; a weak D match, TRBD2 (5 bases). The CDR3 consists of 15 residues. Germline V gives CDR1 MNHEY, CDR2 SVGAGI. V was shortened by 0 bases and J by 6 bases, with 15 bases between the two germline ends. Here the CDR3 reads CASSYSGGGLGEQYF. For the CDR3, the DNA is TGTGCCAGCAGTTACTCAGGCGGAGGCCTGGGCGAGCAGTACTTC.

In this sample, this clone turned up once. V usage is TRBV28 and J usage is TRBJ1-2; 7 bases line up with TRBD1. The V gene's germline CDR1 is MDHEN and CDR2 SYDVKM. The CDR3 has 15 amino acids. Unmatched junction bases numbered 16, after V lost 8 bases and J lost 7 bases. The CDR3 nucleotides are TGTGCCAGCGGTAGAGGGGGCGCCAAGGTTTTTGGCTACACCTTC. It yields the protein CASGRGGAKVFGYTF.

This chain links TRBV30 with TRBJ1-2; D uncertain. This CDR3 contains 12 residues. V was trimmed by 2 bases and J by 4 bases, leaving 8 bases between them. CDR1 is GTSNPN and CDR2 is SVGIG in the germline V gene (reference sequence). The CDR3: CAWSMDGYGYTF. CDR3 DNA: TGTGCCTGGAGTATGGATGGCTATGGCTACACCTTC.

This clone came up a few times. The rearrangement links TRBV7-8 to TRBJ2-1, with 9 nucleotides matching TRBD1. Germline lookup yields CDR1 SGHVS and CDR2 FQNEAQ. Germline trimming cut 5 bases from V and 6 bases from J; bases unmatched to any gene: 2. This CDR3 has 13 residues. For the CDR3, the DNA is TGTGCCAGCAGCGGACAGGGGTTCAATGAGCAGTTCTTC. This encodes CASSGQGFNEQFF.

This chain joins TRBV4-2 and TRBJ1-1, with unresolved D. The length of the CDR3 is 14 residues. Germline V lookup: CDR1 LGHNA, CDR2 YNFKEQ. The V and J ends lost 4 bases and 1 base respectively, with 10 bases between them. The chain's CDR3 is CASSLGGSNTEAFF. The CDR3 bases are TGTGCCAGCAGCCTCGGAGGATCGAACACTGAAGCTTTCTTT.

This clone was seen a handful of times. The chain has TRBV4-1 and TRBJ2-7; either TRBD1 or TRBD2 may fit D (5 bases each). Germline loops: CDR1 MGHRA, CDR2 YSYEKL. CDR3 size: 14 residues. V was shortened by 1 base and J by 3 bases, with 10 bases between the two germline ends. CDR3 loop: CASSQVRGDYEQYF. In nucleotides, the CDR3 is TGCGCCAGCAGCCAAGTGAGGGGAGACTACGAGCAGTACTTC.

J is TRBJ2-7 and V is TRBV7-2; D unresolved. V shed 5 bases and J shed 3 bases, with 14 bases lying between them. The CDR3 spans 14 residues. Germline V gene data show CDR1 as SGHTA and CDR2 as FQGNSA. CDR3 in amino acids: CASSPTPLNYEQYF. DNA of the CDR3: TGTGCCAGCAGCCCTACTCCTCTTAACTACGAGCAGTACTTC. Filled out from reference TRBV7-2 and TRBJ2-7, the complete variable domain reads GAGVSQSPSNKVTEKGKDVELRCDPISGHTALYWYRQSLGQGLEFLIYFQGNSAPDKSGLPSDRFSAERTGGSVSTLTIQRTQQEDSAVYLCASSPTPLNYEQYFGPGTRLTVT.

The chain has TRBV6-5 and TRBJ2-7; D gene uncertain. Trimming cost V 2 bases and J 6 bases, with 5 bases left between them. This CDR3 has 11 amino acids. CDR1 and CDR2 from the germline V gene are MNHEY and SVGAGI. CDR3 sequence (DNA): TGTGCCAGCAGTTACCGTGCCGAGCAGTACTTC. Protein: CASSYRAEQYF.

The chain recombines TRBV20-1 with TRBJ2-4; D possibly corresponds to TRBD2 (5 bases). CDR1 and CDR2 from the germline V gene are DFQATT and SNEGSKA (reference sequence). CDR3 size: 11 residues. V dropped 2 bases and J dropped 15 bases, with 14 bases sitting between them. The CDR3, as DNA: TGCAGTGCTAGAATCCGGGAATTCATGTACTTC. Encoded protein: CSARIREFMYF.

This clone was found a few times. The V call is TRBV6-4, the J call TRBJ2-7; 10 positions agree with TRBD2. The CDR3 length is 18 residues. CDR1 is MRHNA and CDR2 is SNTAGT in the germline V gene. The ends lost 6 bases at V and 3 bases at J; junction bases unmatched: 17. The CDR3 DNA follows: TGTGCCAGCAGGACAGAAAAGGCTAGCGGGAGCTCCCACTACGAGCAGTACTTC. Translating it yields CASRTEKASGSSHYEQYF.

The gene calls are TRBV9 and TRBJ2-2; 9 positions agree with TRBD2. Germline V CDR1 and CDR2: SGDLS, YYNGEE. J was trimmed by 8 bases and V by 0 bases; bases with no gene match: 8. The CDR3 sequence is 16 residues long. The chain's CDR3 is CASSVDVLAGKGELFF. The CDR3 nucleotides are TGTGCCAGCAGCGTAGATGTCCTAGCGGGAAAAGGGGAGCTGTTTTTT.

This sequence joins TRBV5-1 and TRBJ1-1; 8 bases align to TRBD1. The CDR3 covers 15 residues. With V trimmed by 0 bases and J by 1 base, 2 bases remained unmatched. The germline CDR1 and CDR2 sequences are SGHRS and YFSETQ. The CDR3 nucleotides are TGCGCCAGCAGCTTGGGGACAGGGTGGAACACTGAAGCTTTCTTT. It yields the protein CASSLGTGWNTEAFF.

This rearrangement joins TRBV28 to TRBJ1-4; tentative D call: TRBD1 (5 bases). Trimming took 5 bases from V and 8 from J, leaving 18 bases between them. The CDR3 covers 15 residues. Germline V CDR1 and CDR2: MDHEN, SYDVKM. CDR3 region: CASSPPDGGEEKLFF. CDR3 bases: TGTGCCAGCAGTCCGCCGGATGGGGGGGAGGAAAAACTGTTTTTT.

The chain uses TRBV7-9 and TRBJ2-7; 9 bases align to TRBD2. Germline V gene sequence: CDR1 SEHNR, CDR2 FQNEAQ (reference sequence). The CDR3 sequence is 15 residues long. After removal of 5 bases from V and 6 bases from J, the junction contained 11 bases not matched to a gene. CDR3 DNA sequence: TGTGCCAGCAGCATTGGCATAGCGGGAGCGGGCGAGCAGTACTTC. This sequence encodes CASSIGIAGAGEQYF. The full variable domain, completed using reference TRBV7-9 and TRBJ2-7, is DTGVSQNPRHKITKRGQNVTFRCDPISEHNRLYWYRQTLGQGPEFLTYFQNEAQLEKSRLLSDRFSAERPKGSFSTLEIQRTEQGDSAMYLCASSIGIAGAGEQYFGPGTRLTVT.

J is TRBJ2-7 and V is TRBV2; 7 positions match TRBD2. Germline V gene lookup returns CDR1 SNHLY and CDR2 FYNNEI. The length of the CDR3 is 12 residues. V shed 8 bases and J 0 bases; nucleotides not matched to a gene: 1. In DNA, the CDR3 is TGTGCCAGCCGGACTAGCTCCTACGAGCAGTACTTC. This codes for CASRTSSYEQYF.

The V gene is TRBV6-1, the J gene TRBJ1-2; TRBD1 matches at 8 bases. V lost 5 bases and J lost 4; bases outside the gene matches: 9. The CDR3 has 15 residues. Germline V gene lookup returns CDR1 MNHNS and CDR2 SASEGT. CDR3 sequence reads: CASSSYRDRFYGYTF. In nucleotides, the CDR3 is TGTGCCAGCAGTTCTTACCGGGACAGGTTCTATGGCTACACCTTC.

V usage is TRBV28 and J usage is TRBJ1-5, with D perhaps matching TRBD1 (5 bases). The CDR3 sequence is 13 residues long. The V end was cut by 4 bases, the J end by 4 bases, with 8 bases between. Per the germline V gene, CDR1 is MDHEN and CDR2 is SYDVKM. CDR3 amino acids: CASSWGINQPQHF. CDR3 coding DNA: TGTGCCAGCAGTTGGGGGATTAATCAGCCCCAGCATTTT.

The rearrangement joins TRBV28 to TRBJ2-3, with 9 nucleotides matching TRBD2. Germline loops: CDR1 MDHEN, CDR2 SYDVKM. V lost 2 bases, J lost 0 bases, and 3 bases stayed unmatched. CDR3 length: 16 residues. The chain's CDR3 is CASSLGAGGSTDTQYF. The CDR3, as DNA: TGTGCCAGCAGTTTAGGTGCGGGGGGGAGCACAGATACGCAGTATTTT. Supplemented by reference TRBV28 and TRBJ2-3, the full variable domain reads DVKVTQSSRYLVKRTGEKVFLECVQDMDHENMFWYRQDPGLGLRLIYFSYDVKMKEKGDIPEGYSVSREKKERFSLILESASTNQTSMYLCASSLGAGGSTDTQYFGPGTRLTVL.